The 5 T cell receptor beta chains below all came from one sample that was sequenced in a study of CD8+ T cells in alopecia areata. Alopecia areata patients provided lesional scalp punch biopsies and peripheral blood. Following RNA extraction, reverse transcription yielded cDNA that acted as the sequencing template. Data came from immunoSEQ multiplex PCR; TCRdb stores just in-frame clones and leaves some out. The sample carries some 13,000 clones, 60% recorded once. Source material: skin. The receptors shown here come from a human donor with alopecia areata.

In its sample, this clone was seen once. The CDR3 DNA sequence: TGTGCCAGCAGTGAAAGGCGGCAGGAGAACACTGAAGCTTTCTTT. It yields the protein CASSERRQENTEAFF. V usage is TRBV6-1 and J usage is TRBJ1-1; D is unclear. This CDR3 has 15 amino acids. Deletions cut 2 bases from V and 1 base from J, with 11 bases between. CDR1 and CDR2 from the germline V gene are MNHNS and SASEGT.

This clone is a singleton in its sample. V usage is TRBV30 and J usage is TRBJ1-2; the match to TRBD1 covers 7 bases. V shed 2 bases and J 11 bases; nucleotides not matched to a gene: 14. Germline CDR1 and CDR2: GTSNPN and SVGIG (reference sequence). The CDR3 is 14 residues long. CDR3 sequence (DNA): TGTGCCTGGAGTCCGCCCCAGGTACAGGGGAAGTACACCTTC. This gives the protein CAWSPPQVQGKYTF.

This chain uses TRBV11-2 with TRBJ1-3; D is ambiguous. V was cut by 3 bases and J by 4 bases, with 7 bases left in between. Per germline, CDR1 SGHAT and CDR2 FQNNGV. The CDR3 is 13 residues long. CDR3 nucleotide sequence: TGTGCCAGCAGCTTCGGCAGCGGAAACACCATATATTTT. Protein: CASSFGSGNTIYF.

The V call is TRBV28, the J call TRBJ2-5; 10 bases align to TRBD1. J gave up 7 bases and V 5 bases, and 7 bases lay outside the gene matches. Germline lookup yields CDR1 MDHEN and CDR2 SYDVKM. There are 14 residues in the CDR3. In nucleotides, the CDR3 is TGTGCCAGCAGTGCCCCGGGACAGGGGTCGACCCAGTACTTC. It translates to CASSAPGQGSTQYF.

This chain joins TRBV11-2 and TRBJ2-1; 8 nucleotides align to TRBD2. This CDR3 contains 16 residues. The germline V gene encodes CDR1 SGHAT and CDR2 FQNNGV. V was clipped by 1 base and J by 4 bases; unmatched bases: 6. CDR3 DNA sequence: TGTGCCAGCAGCTTAGGCGGGGGGCTAGGGTACAATGAGCAGTTCTTC. Its protein product is CASSLGGGLGYNEQFF. Together with reference TRBV11-2 and TRBJ2-1, the CDR3 gives the full variable domain: EAGVAQSPRYKIIEKRQSVAFWCNPISGHATLYWYQQILGQGPKLLIQFQNNGVVDDSQLPKDRFSAERLKGVDSTLKIQPAKLEDSAVYLCASSLGGGLGYNEQFFGPGTRLTVL.